The 19 T cell receptor beta chains below were found in one sample sequenced in a study of cytomegalovirus exposure and HLA in healthy donors. PCR employed 60 Vbeta and 13 Jbeta primers. TCRdb keeps only in-frame clones here, not all; method: immunoSEQ multiplex PCR. Among 95,000 to 150,000 clones listed, around three quarters were seen once. The sample taken for sequencing was PBMCs. The receptors come from a woman younger than 45 in good health and CMV-seropositive.

The gene calls are TRBV19 and TRBJ2-3; D is uncertain. V lost 8 bases, J lost 1 base, and 13 bases lay in between. CDR1 is LNHDA, CDR2 SQIVND, per germline (reference sequence). This CDR3 is built from 14 residues. The chain's CDR3 is CASPSNPCTDTQYF. The CDR3 coding sequence is TGTGCCAGTCCTTCTAACCCCTGCACAGATACGCAGTATTTT. Together with reference TRBV19 and TRBJ2-3, the CDR3 gives the full variable domain: DGGITQSPKYLFRKEGQNVTLSCEQNLNHDAMYWYRQDPGQGLRLIYYSQIVNDFQKGDIAEGYSVSREKKESFPLTVTSAQKNPTAFYLCASPSNPCTDTQYFGPGTRLTVL.

The chain is built from TRBV14 and TRBJ2-7; TRBD1 matches 12 bases. CDR3 length: 15 amino acids. CDR1 SGHDN and CDR2 FVKESK come from the germline V gene. The V and J ends lost 6 bases and 6 bases, in that order; junction bases with no gene match: 9. CDR3 amino acids: CASRPAGTGGIEQYF. CDR3 DNA sequence: TGTGCCAGCAGACCCGCCGGGACAGGGGGCATCGAGCAGTACTTC.

V and J are TRBV5-1 and TRBJ1-2; D remains unclear. The germline gives CDR1 SGHRS, CDR2 YFSETQ. Trimming took 7 bases from V and 7 from J, leaving 14 bases between them. The CDR3 totals 12 residues. This CDR3 is CASEDNGSGYTF. In DNA form, the CDR3 reads TGCGCCAGCGAAGACAATGGAAGTGGCTACACCTTC.

V gene TRBV7-9 combines with J gene TRBJ1-3; D unclear. Between the trimmed V and J ends, which lost 1 base and 2 bases, there was a span of 6 bases. The germline V gene encodes CDR1 SEHNR and CDR2 FQNEAQ (reference sequence). This CDR3 contains 14 residues. This CDR3 is CASSLVSPGNTIYF. For the CDR3, the DNA is TGTGCCAGCAGCTTAGTCTCTCCTGGAAACACCATATATTTT. Variable domain in full (rest from reference TRBV7-9 and TRBJ1-3): DTGVSQNPRHKITKRGQNVTFRCDPISEHNRLYWYRQTLGQGPEFLTYFQNEAQLEKSRLLSDRFSAERPKGSFSTLEIQRTEQGDSAMYLCASSLVSPGNTIYFGEGSWLTVV.

J is TRBJ1-3 and V is TRBV14; the D gene is possibly TRBD1 (5 bases). This CDR3 is 16 amino acids long. Germline V CDR1 and CDR2: SGHDN, FVKESK. Trimming took off 2 bases at V and 2 bases at J, with 13 bases between the two ends. The CDR3 DNA reads TGTGCCAGCAGCCAATTTTCCCCGACAGCTGGAAACACCATATATTTT. Translating gives CASSQFSPTAGNTIYF.

The chain is built from TRBV4-3 and TRBJ2-4; possible D gene TRBD1, 6 bases. The CDR3 has 11 residues. V dropped 1 base and J dropped 13 bases, with 8 bases sitting between them. Germline V gene data show CDR1 as LGHNA and CDR2 as YSLEER. The CDR3 loop reads CASSQGTEQYF. CDR3 DNA: TGCGCCAGCAGCCAAGGGACAGAACAGTACTTC.

This clone has only a few counts. The chain carries TRBV5-6 and TRBJ2-5, with D hard to call. V lost 3 bases to trimming and J lost 5 bases, with 17 bases between them. The germline CDR1 and CDR2 sequences are SGHDT and YYEEEE. The length of the CDR3 is 15 residues. The CDR3 is CASSYQTGFYETQYF. For the CDR3, the DNA is TGTGCCAGCAGCTATCAGACGGGTTTCTACGAGACCCAGTACTTC.

This clone was observed a few times. The chain recombines TRBV28 with TRBJ1-1; 7 bases align to TRBD1. From germline, CDR1 is MDHEN and CDR2 SYDVKM. Unmatched junction bases numbered 6, after V lost 6 bases and J lost 8 bases. The CDR3 has 12 residues. The CDR3 coding sequence is TGTGCCAGCAGACGACAGGGCTTCGAAGCTTTCTTT. Translated: CASRRQGFEAFF.

This chain uses TRBV7-6 with TRBJ2-3, with D maybe TRBD1 (6 bases). Germline V gene data show CDR1 as SGHVS and CDR2 as FNYEAQ. Between the trimmed V and J ends, which lost 5 bases and 4 bases, there was a span of 10 bases. CDR3 length equals 13 residues. In DNA, the CDR3 is TGTGCCAGCAGCCTAACAGGGTCAGATACGCAGTATTTT. Its translation: CASSLTGSDTQYF.

The rearrangement joins TRBV4-3 to TRBJ2-7, with a weak D call TRBD2 (6 bases). V was shortened by 2 bases and J by 2 bases, with 10 bases between the two germline ends. Germline assignment: CDR1 LGHNA and CDR2 YSLEER. This CDR3 is 14 amino acids long. The CDR3 is CASSQFGGTYEQYF. The DNA of the CDR3 is TGCGCCAGCAGCCAATTCGGGGGAACCTACGAGCAGTACTTC.

This rearrangement joins TRBV11-2 to TRBJ1-1; 7 positions match TRBD1. This CDR3 region has 17 residues. Germline V lookup: CDR1 SGHAT, CDR2 FQNNGV. J lost 0 bases, V lost 0 bases, and 7 bases had no gene match. The CDR3 region is CASSLDRPRGMNTEAFF. The DNA of the CDR3 is TGTGCCAGCAGCTTAGATAGGCCCAGGGGGATGAACACTGAAGCTTTCTTT.

This rearrangement joins TRBV15 to TRBJ1-1, with D possibly being TRBD1 (5 bases). Per the germline V gene, CDR1 is LNHNV and CDR2 is YYDKDF (reference sequence). V was cut by 7 bases and J by 2 bases, with 14 bases left in between. The CDR3 consists of 14 residues. This chain's CDR3 is CATTTGGSNTEAFF. The CDR3 nucleotides read TGTGCCACCACAACGGGGGGAAGTAACACTGAAGCTTTCTTT. The full variable domain, with the rest looked up from reference TRBV15 and TRBJ1-1, is DAMVIQNPRYQVTQFGKPVTLSCSQTLNHNVMYWYQQKSSQAPKLLFHYYDKDFNNEADTPDNFQSRRPNTSFCFLDIRSPGLGDTAMYLCATTTGGSNTEAFFGQGTRLTVV.

V usage is TRBV14 and J usage is TRBJ2-3; unclear D gene. Germline V gene sequence: CDR1 SGHDN, CDR2 FVKESK. The CDR3 length is 13 residues. V dropped 5 bases and J dropped 0 bases, with 6 bases sitting between them. CDR3 sequence (DNA): TGTGCCAGCAGCTCCAGTAGCACAGATACGCAGTATTTT. Its protein is CASSSSSTDTQYF.

The chain uses TRBV6-5 and TRBJ2-2; 7 bases map to TRBD2. Unmatched junction bases numbered 2, after V lost 2 bases and J lost 2 bases. The CDR3 spans 15 residues. Germline V CDR1 and CDR2: MNHEY, SVGAGI. CDR3 region: CASSYGLENTGELFF. The CDR3 DNA reads as TGTGCCAGCAGTTACGGACTAGAAAACACCGGGGAGCTGTTTTTT.

The genes are TRBV4-1 and TRBJ1-2; D is uncertain. This CDR3 comprises 15 residues. Trimming cost V 1 base and J 5 bases, with 14 bases left between them. CDR1 and CDR2 (germline): MGHRA, YSYEKL. In nucleotides, the CDR3 is TGCGCCAGCAGCCAAGGGTACAGCCAAGGATATGGCTACACCTTC. Amino acids: CASSQGYSQGYGYTF.

The genes are TRBV9 and TRBJ1-2, with 10 bases that match TRBD1. Unmatched junction bases numbered 3, after V lost 6 bases and J lost 1 base. CDR1 SGDLS and CDR2 YYNGEE come from the germline V gene. The CDR3 has 14 residues. The CDR3 spells CASTRDRGNYGYTF. The CDR3, as DNA: TGTGCCAGCACCCGGGACAGGGGTAACTATGGCTACACCTTC.

This sequence joins TRBV4-1 and TRBJ2-3, with a weak D call TRBD2 (7 bases). Germline V gene sequence: CDR1 MGHRA, CDR2 YSYEKL. Between the trimmed V and J ends, which lost 3 bases and 4 bases, there was a span of 20 bases. The CDR3 is made up of 17 amino acids. CDR3 sequence reads: CASSQEAGGGAPDTQYF. CDR3 nucleotide sequence: TGCGCCAGCAGCCAGGAAGCGGGCGGGGGCGCACCAGATACGCAGTATTTT.

This sequence joins TRBV7-9 and TRBJ2-5; D possibly corresponds to TRBD1 (6 bases). From germline, CDR1 is SEHNR and CDR2 FQNEAQ (reference sequence). The CDR3 sequence is 15 residues long. V was clipped by 3 bases and J by 2 bases, with 13 bases between them. CDR3 DNA: TGTGCCAGCAGCTTCCCAGGGGCCTATCAAGAGACCCAGTACTTC. This gives the protein CASSFPGAYQETQYF.

CDR3 loop: CAISDYNRKNTEAFF. The CDR3 DNA follows: TGTGCCATCAGTGATTACAACCGAAAGAACACTGAAGCTTTCTTT. This sequence joins TRBV10-3 and TRBJ1-1; no firm D call. Trimming removed 3 bases at V and 1 base at J, with 12 bases between. This CDR3 comprises 15 residues. Germline values: CDR1 ENHRY, CDR2 SYGVKD.